These 29 T cell receptor beta chains came from one sample sequenced in a study of cytomegalovirus exposure and HLA in healthy donors. Both 60 Vbeta primers and 13 Jbeta primers went into the PCR. Produced via immunoSEQ multiplex PCR; TCRdb's table is partial and in-frame only. The sample has more than 100,000 clones, around 80% seen once. The sequencing sample was made of PBMCs. Receptor source: a man aged 45 to 65 in good health and CMV-seronegative.

This clone was detected only once. The chain's CDR3 is CASSVGQVGQPQHF. The CDR3, as DNA: TGTGCCAGCAGCGTAGGACAGGTGGGTCAGCCCCAGCATTTT. This chain joins TRBV9 and TRBJ1-5; D might be TRBD1 (6 bases). The germline V and J ends were trimmed by 0 bases and 6 bases, with 10 bases remaining between them. The CDR3 length is 14 residues. Germline-derived CDR1 and CDR2 are SGDLS and YYNGEE.

The chain combines TRBV6-5 with TRBJ2-7; 7 positions agree with TRBD1. This CDR3 comprises 16 residues. Germline lookup yields CDR1 MNHEY and CDR2 SVGAGI. The J segment lost 2 bases and the V segment lost 1 base, leaving 8 bases of the junction unmatched. The CDR3 region is CASSYLSGTEPYEQYF. The CDR3 region has the DNA TGTGCCAGCAGTTACTTGAGTGGGACAGAACCCTACGAGCAGTACTTC.

This clone came up once. V usage is TRBV28 and J usage is TRBJ2-3, with 7 nucleotides matching TRBD1. J lost 6 bases, V lost 6 bases, and 15 bases had no gene match. Germline CDR1 reads MDHEN; CDR2 reads SYDVKM. CDR3 size: 16 residues. The CDR3 nucleotides are TGTGCCAGCAGGGACACAGGGGCAGGGTTGGGGGATACGCAGTATTTT. This encodes CASRDTGAGLGDTQYF.

The chain recombines TRBV28 with TRBJ2-7, with TRBD2 as a possible D gene (6 bases). Trimming shortened V by 6 bases and J by 2 bases, and 11 bases separated the two germline ends. Germline CDR1 MDHEN, CDR2 SYDVKM. The CDR3 is 13 amino acids. CDR3 sequence reads: CASRGGAPYEQYF. The CDR3 bases are TGTGCCAGCAGGGGCGGGGCCCCCTACGAGCAGTACTTC.

This chain joins TRBV19 and TRBJ2-7; 8 nucleotides align to TRBD2. The CDR3 contains 15 residues. Germline V gene data show CDR1 as LNHDA and CDR2 as SQIVND (reference sequence). V was clipped by 5 bases and J by 7 bases; unmatched bases: 13. CDR3: CASSVLLAAPAEQYF. The DNA for the CDR3 is TGTGCCAGTAGTGTACTACTAGCGGCCCCCGCGGAGCAGTACTTC.

The chain uses TRBV19 and TRBJ2-3; 8 nucleotides match TRBD2. J was trimmed by 2 bases and V by 9 bases; bases with no gene match: 4. Germline V gives CDR1 LNHDA, CDR2 SQIVND (reference sequence). This CDR3 region has 13 residues. The CDR3 bases are TGTGCCAGCTCGGGGGGGAACACAGATACGCAGTATTTT. Translation: CASSGGNTDTQYF.

The gene calls are TRBV29-1 and TRBJ1-2; unclear D gene. V gave up 2 bases and J gave up 6 bases, with 13 bases separating them. The CDR3 covers 13 residues. Germline CDR1 reads SQVTM; CDR2 reads ANQGSEA. The CDR3, as DNA: TGCAGCGTTGAATGGAGGAAAGGGAATGGCTACACCTTC. Protein sequence: CSVEWRKGNGYTF.

The chain combines TRBV5-4 with TRBJ2-7; 7 bases agree with TRBD2. The CDR3 extends over 16 amino acids. Unmatched junction bases numbered 13, after V lost 4 bases and J lost 3 bases. The germline V gene encodes CDR1 SGHNT and CDR2 YYREEE (reference sequence). In DNA, the CDR3 is TGTGCCAGCAGCCGAATTGGCGGGGGAGATGGCTACGAGCAGTACTTC. Residues: CASSRIGGGDGYEQYF.

This chain joins TRBV29-1 and TRBJ1-2; D gene unclear. This CDR3 is 12 amino acids long. V was pared by 1 base and J by 4 bases, with 7 bases between. Germline V CDR1 and CDR2: SQVTM, ANQGSEA. Here the CDR3 DNA reads TGCAGCGTTGAAGCGAGGAGCTATGGCTACACCTTC. The encoded protein is CSVEARSYGYTF. The whole variable domain, filled in from reference TRBV29-1 and TRBJ1-2, reads SAVISQKPSRDICQRGTSLTIQCQVDSQVTMMFWYRQQPGQSLTLIATANQGSEATYESGFVIDKFPISRPNLTFSTLTVSNMSPEDSSIYLCSVEARSYGYTFGSGTRLTVV.

The genes are TRBV19 and TRBJ1-5, with TRBD1 identical over 8 bases. There are 15 residues in the CDR3. With 5 bases clipped from V and 2 bases from J, the junction kept 5 bases outside the gene matches. In germline, CDR1 is LNHDA, CDR2 SQIVND (reference sequence). CDR3 DNA sequence: TGTGCCAGTAGTGGACAGGGAGGGGGCAATCAGCCCCAGCATTTT. It translates to CASSGQGGGNQPQHF.

This chain connects TRBV30 to TRBJ2-7; D unclear. Per germline, CDR1 GTSNPN and CDR2 SVGIG (reference sequence). V lost 4 bases to trimming and J lost 2 bases, with 15 bases between them. The CDR3 has 14 amino acids. The CDR3 region has the DNA TGTGCCTGGAAAAAAGACGGAGTCGCCTACGAGCAGTACTTC. Translation gives CAWKKDGVAYEQYF. Drawing the rest from reference TRBV30 and TRBJ2-7, the complete variable domain is SQTIHQWPATLVQPVGSPLSLECTVEGTSNPNLYWYRQAAGRGLQLLFYSVGIGQISSEVPQNLSASRPQDRQFILSSKKLLLSDSGFYLCAWKKDGVAYEQYFGPGTRLTVT.

The J gene is TRBJ1-3, the V gene TRBV18; 10 nucleotides agree with TRBD1. With 3 bases clipped from V and 2 bases from J, the junction kept 13 bases outside the gene matches. The germline V gene has CDR1 KGHSH and CDR2 LQKENI. This CDR3 has 19 residues. The CDR3 coding sequence is TGTGCCAGCTCACCCTATACCCCGGGACAGGGGAAGGCTGGAAACACCATATATTTT. Translating it yields CASSPYTPGQGKAGNTIYF. Together with reference TRBV18 and TRBJ1-3, the CDR3 gives the full variable domain: NAGVMQNPRHLVRRRGQEARLRCSPMKGHSHVYWYRQLPEEGLKFMVYLQKENIIDESGMPKERFSAEFPKEGPSILRIQQVVRGDSAAYFCASSPYTPGQGKAGNTIYFGEGSWLTVV.

The chain joins TRBV11-2 to TRBJ2-3; D perhaps matches TRBD2 (6 bases). The CDR3 spans 15 residues. With 1 base removed from V and 4 bases from J, the gap between germline ends came to 12 bases. The germline V gene has CDR1 SGHAT and CDR2 FQNNGV. As DNA, the CDR3 is TGTGCCAGCAGCTTAGTGGCCAGGGAGGCAGATACGCAGTATTTT. Protein product: CASSLVAREADTQYF.

The chain joins TRBV29-1 to TRBJ2-1; D is undetermined. With 6 bases removed from V and 5 bases from J, the gap between germline ends came to 5 bases. The CDR3 sequence is 10 residues long. The germline V gene encodes CDR1 SQVTM and CDR2 ANQGSEA. The CDR3 DNA is TGCAGCGTCGCTAACAATGAGCAGTTCTTC. Its protein product is CSVANNEQFF.

The chain employs TRBV19 and TRBJ2-7, with D maybe TRBD2 (5 bases). This CDR3 has 13 amino acids. From germline, CDR1 is LNHDA and CDR2 SQIVND (reference sequence). V was cut by 4 bases and J by 3 bases, with 10 bases left in between. The CDR3 sequence is CASSNRGIYEQYF. The CDR3 DNA reads as TGTGCCAGTAGTAATCGGGGTATCTACGAGCAGTACTTC.

V gene TRBV11-2 combines with J gene TRBJ2-6, with 8 bases lining up with TRBD1. V was pared by 6 bases and J by 0 bases, with 4 bases of the junction left unmatched. This CDR3 has 16 residues. The V gene's germline CDR1 is SGHAT and CDR2 FQNNGV. The chain's CDR3 is CASSRQGLSGANVLTF. Written as DNA, the CDR3 is TGTGCCAGCAGTCGACAGGGGCTCTCTGGGGCCAACGTCCTGACTTTC.

The chain joins TRBV27 to TRBJ1-2; 7 positions agree with TRBD1. Unmatched junction bases numbered 4, after V lost 4 bases and J lost 8 bases. The germline V gene has CDR1 MNHEY and CDR2 SMNVEV (reference sequence). This CDR3 comprises 12 residues. The CDR3 sequence: CASSSRGKGYTF. CDR3 nucleotides: TGTGCCAGCAGTTCCAGGGGGAAGGGCTACACCTTC.

The count of this clone is one. The chain carries TRBV5-4 and TRBJ2-1; 7 bases agree with TRBD2. J lost 5 bases, V lost 0 bases, and 5 bases had no gene match. This CDR3 spans 15 amino acids. Germline CDR1 and CDR2: SGHNT and YYREEE (reference sequence). The DNA for the CDR3 is TGTGCCAGCAGCTTGGCGGCTAGCGGTAACAATGAGCAGTTCTTC. Protein: CASSLAASGNNEQFF.

V and J are TRBV27 and TRBJ1-2; no clear D gene. The CDR3 runs 14 residues. Germline assignment: CDR1 MNHEY and CDR2 SMNVEV (reference sequence). Trimming pared 4 bases from V and 0 bases from J, leaving 9 bases between. The CDR3 nucleotides are TGTGCCAGCAGTTCAAGCGGGGCTAACTATGGCTACACCTTC. Protein product: CASSSSGANYGYTF.

In its sample, this clone was seen once. The CDR3 spells CASSPEGQGFYEQYF. The CDR3 bases are TGTGCCAGCTCACCAGAGGGACAGGGATTCTACGAGCAGTACTTC. The chain uses TRBV18 and TRBJ2-7, with 9 bases that match TRBD1. Germline V gene lookup returns CDR1 KGHSH and CDR2 LQKENI. This CDR3 has 15 residues. The ends lost 2 bases at V and 3 bases at J; junction bases unmatched: 5.

The gene calls are TRBV2 and TRBJ2-1; tentatively, D is TRBD1 (5 bases). Trimming pared 3 bases from V and 5 bases from J, leaving 11 bases between. Germline V gene sequence: CDR1 SNHLY, CDR2 FYNNEI. CDR3 length: 14 amino acids. The CDR3 is CASSEAGYNNEQFF. The DNA for the CDR3 is TGTGCCAGCAGTGAGGCAGGGTATAACAATGAGCAGTTCTTC.

The chain links TRBV7-7 to TRBJ2-2; D might be TRBD1 (5 bases). Germline V gene lookup returns CDR1 SSHAT and CDR2 FNYEAQ (reference sequence). The CDR3 runs 15 residues. Trimming removed 5 bases from V and 1 base from J, with 11 bases in between. The CDR3 region has the DNA TGTGCCAGCAGCCCAGGGATAGGGAACACCGGGGAGCTGTTTTTT. The encoded protein is CASSPGIGNTGELFF.

V usage is TRBV7-3 and J usage is TRBJ2-1; 10 nucleotides align to TRBD2. Germline trimming cut 4 bases from V and 14 bases from J; bases unmatched to any gene: 8. The germline V gene has CDR1 SGHTA and CDR2 FQGTGA. This CDR3 has 13 amino acids. The CDR3 coding sequence is TGTGCCAGCAGCTCGTTAAGCGGGAGGGCAAAGTTCTTC. This encodes CASSSLSGRAKFF.

This chain connects TRBV5-6 to TRBJ1-2; unclear D gene. The V end was cut by 2 bases, the J end by 8 bases, with 10 bases between. This CDR3 spans 12 amino acids. Germline V gene sequence: CDR1 SGHDT, CDR2 YYEEEE. The CDR3 coding sequence is TGTGCCAGCAGCTTTAGTTCCGGGGGCTACACCTTC. The encoded protein is CASSFSSGGYTF.

The chain is built from TRBV7-2 and TRBJ2-7; weak D call: TRBD2 (5 bases). From germline, CDR1 is SGHTA and CDR2 FQGNSA. Trimming took 3 bases from V and 7 from J, leaving 13 bases between them. The CDR3 sequence is 13 residues long. CDR3 in amino acids: CASSFIGESEQYF. The CDR3 nucleotides read TGTGCCAGCAGCTTTATCGGGGAGAGTGAGCAGTACTTC.

This clone was observed a single time. V usage is TRBV5-1 and J usage is TRBJ2-2; 7 positions match TRBD1. This CDR3 has 16 amino acids. The V and J ends lost 0 bases and 6 bases, in that order; junction bases with no gene match: 8. Germline V gene data show CDR1 as SGHRS and CDR2 as YFSETQ. The CDR3 region is CASSLVTGRLAGELFF. CDR3 bases: TGCGCCAGCAGCTTGGTGACAGGGCGTCTCGCCGGGGAGCTGTTTTTT. The variable domain in full, completed from reference TRBV5-1 and TRBJ2-2, reads KAGVTQTPRYLIKTRGQQVTLSCSPISGHRSVSWYQQTPGQGLQFLFEYFSETQRNKGNFPGRFSGRQFSNSRSEMNVSTLELGDSALYLCASSLVTGRLAGELFFGEGSRLTVL.

This clone was counted a single time. The V and J genes are TRBV6-5 and TRBJ1-2; 11 nucleotides match TRBD1. CDR1 is MNHEY and CDR2 is SVGAGI in the germline V gene. The CDR3 has 14 residues. J lost 3 bases, V lost 4 bases, and 1 base had no gene match. The CDR3 region is CASSWTGGYYGYTF. The CDR3 bases are TGTGCCAGCAGTTGGACAGGGGGCTACTATGGCTACACCTTC.

The rearrangement joins TRBV21-1 to TRBJ2-7; the DNA was not compared with TRBD2, the D call given in the table. TRBV21-1 is a pseudogene segment. The CDR3 is 14 residues long. CDR3 loop: CASSKFLAAYEQYF. The CDR3 coding sequence is TGTGCCAGCAGCAAATTTTTAGCCGCCTACGAGCAGTACTTC.

This chain links TRBV25-1 with TRBJ2-7; tentatively, D is TRBD1 (7 bases). The CDR3 has 12 amino acids. Germline values: CDR1 MGHDK, CDR2 SYGVNS. V was trimmed by 5 bases and J by 7 bases, leaving 12 bases between them. CDR3 protein: CASSLTGTEQYF. The DNA for the CDR3 is TGTGCCAGCAGTCTGACAGGGACTGAGCAGTACTTC.